This T cell receptor (beta chain) was captured in a study of control samples from healthy donors and cancer patients. Sequencing used immunoSEQ multiplex PCR; TCRdb keeps in-frame clones, though not all of them. The top ten clones hold about 26% of a sample with tens of thousands of clones, over 75% of them seen once. Germline V gene data show CDR1 as SGHKS and CDR2 as YYEKEE (reference sequence). The CDR3 runs to 15 residues. Trimming took 2 bases from V and 2 from J, leaving 12 bases between them. Sequenced: blood. The sequence came from a man aged 50 to 60 in good health. The chain employs TRBV5-5 and TRBJ2-3, with D unresolved. Here the CDR3 DNA reads TGTGCCAGCAGCTTCGAGAGCTTAACCACAGATACGCAGTATTTT. Translating gives CASSFESLTTDTQYF.